The next 9 T cell receptor beta chains were all read from a single sample in a study of regulatory T cells in long-lasting Graves disease. Arm-PCR of CDR3 regions and iRepertoire HTBI primers were the basis on which TCR beta libraries were built. One entry per CDR3 protein, called by TCRdb with MiXCR from the multiplex PCR reads. Altogether 440,000 or so distinct CDR3 sequences are present, 14% to 15% being singletons, with the ten largest covering roughly 17%. Time point reported: newly diagnosed GD, antithyroid drugs for less than 3 months. With RNA extracted from PBMCs as input, the TCR library was made. Separately, the same data were catalogued under a study of T cells in Graves' hyperthyroidism and ophthalmopathy.

The material was peripheral blood mononuclear cells (PBMCs), obtained at new diagnosis, from a patient treated with antithyroid drugs. All receptors come from a woman younger than 45 with Graves disease.

This clonotype was seen more than once but under ten times. This chain joins TRBV4-1 and TRBJ2-1; a possible D gene is TRBD1 (6 bases). Germline CDR1 MGHRA, CDR2 YSYEKL. The CDR3 consists of 17 residues. V lost 0 bases, J lost 1 base, and 13 bases lay in between. The CDR3 DNA sequence: TGCGCCAGCAGCCAAGACGCCGACAGGATGTCCTACAATGAGCAGTTCTTC. Its protein is CASSQDADRMSYNEQFF.

This chain links TRBV24-1 with TRBJ2-1; 8 nucleotides agree with TRBD2. Germline-derived CDR1 and CDR2 are KGHDR and SFDVKD. V was clipped by 4 bases and J by 5 bases; unmatched bases: 9. There are 16 residues in the CDR3. Here the CDR3 DNA reads TGTGCCACCAGTGAACCTTTAGCGGGGTCAGACAATGAGCAGTTCTTC. Protein product: CATSEPLAGSDNEQFF.

This clonotype was counted a few times. This sequence joins TRBV20-1 and TRBJ2-1; no clear D. V lost 6 bases and J 13 bases, leaving 22 bases between the germline ends. Per germline, CDR1 DFQATT and CDR2 SNEGSKA (reference sequence). The CDR3 is 13 amino acids. DNA for the CDR3: TGCAGTGCCAAAAATACCAACAACTGGGAACAGTTCTTC. As protein: CSAKNTNNWEQFF.

V gene TRBV7-3 combines with J gene TRBJ2-1; TRBD2 agrees at 11 bases. J lost 8 bases, V lost 5 bases, and 8 bases had no gene match. This CDR3 region has 15 residues. In germline, CDR1 is SGHTA, CDR2 FQGTGA. The CDR3 DNA is TGTGCCAGCAGCCGCGGGACTAGCGGATCCCATGAGCAGTTCTTC. The encoded protein is CASSRGTSGSHEQFF.

This clonotype showed up many times. This rearrangement joins TRBV6-1 to TRBJ1-5; the D is unclear. This CDR3 region has 15 residues. Trimming pared 10 bases from V and 5 bases from J, leaving 21 bases between. CDR1 and CDR2 (germline): MNHNS, SASEGT. The chain's CDR3 is CATPTAKNPHQPQHF. Here the CDR3 DNA reads TGTGCCACCCCCACAGCTAAAAACCCCCATCAGCCCCAGCATTTT.

A note on this clonotype: Given a far larger clone just one base away, this is likely a sequencing read error. The CDR3 carries no conserved terminal phenylalanine or tryptophan, so it likely arises from a read error. The chain links TRBV7-4 to TRBJ2-1; 7 bases fit TRBD1. J lost 3 bases, V lost 0 bases, and 2 bases had no gene match. Looked up from germline, CDR1 is SGHVT and CDR2 is SQSDAQ. There are 15 residues in the CDR3. The CDR3 region is CASSLARGIYNEQFC. The CDR3 DNA follows: TGTGCCAGCAGCTTAGCCAGGGGGATCTACAATGAGCAGTTCTGC.

This clonotype was counted a few times. The chain carries TRBV27 and TRBJ1-6; D is ambiguous. The CDR3 runs to 16 residues. The germline V gene encodes CDR1 MNHEY and CDR2 SMNVEV (reference sequence). Trimming removed 9 bases at V and 0 bases at J, with 15 bases between. CDR3 region: CASRREMSSYNSPLHF. The CDR3 nucleotides read TGTGCCAGTCGCAGAGAGATGAGCTCCTATAATTCACCCCTCCACTTT.

This clonotype was seen once. The chain combines TRBV5-1 with TRBJ2-7; 12 bases are a match to TRBD1. Trimming took 0 bases from V and 7 from J; bases not matched to a gene: 11. Looked up from germline, CDR1 is SGHRS and CDR2 is YFSETQ. The CDR3 covers 17 residues. DNA of the CDR3: TGCGCCAGCAGCTTGGGAGGGACAGGGGGCGTCCTGGGAGAGCAGTACTTC. It codes for CASSLGGTGGVLGEQYF.

This clonotype was counted at least ten times. The V gene is TRBV12-3 or TRBV12-4, the J gene TRBJ2-3, with TRBD1 matching over 7 bases. The CDR3 totals 12 residues. V was clipped by 6 bases and J by 7 bases; unmatched bases: 4. Here the CDR3 reads CASRAGGNTQYF. The CDR3 coding sequence is TGTGCCAGCAGAGCAGGGGGTAATACGCAGTATTTT.